The rows below give T cell receptor beta chains drawn from one sample of a study of T-cell reconstitution after alpha-beta-depleted transplantation in children. TCRdb processed the PCR reads anew with MiXCR; each CDR3 protein has one entry. The table lists 450,000 to 600,000 distinct CDR3 sequences, approximately 10% of them singletons. Sequences were derived from PBMCs, sampled before TCRalphabeta/CD19-depleted stem cell transplant. These receptors were taken from a child under 10 years old with inherited bone marrow failure, due to receive a stem cell transplant. The CDR3 runs from the conserved cysteine through the conserved F or W. D genes are given only for firm matches.

TRBV20-1 | TRBD2 | CSARASGRPVDTGELFF
TRBV13 | - | CASSLVGHGYTF
TRBV5-1 | TRBD1 | CASTGQGAKAGELFF
TRBV3-1 | - | CASSQGGGTLPYGYTF
TRBV20-1 | TRBD2 | CSAWASGIFYNEQFF
TRBV28 | - | CASSLLQGLEKLFF
TRBV5-6 | TRBD1 | CASSRRGGYEQFF
TRBV4-3 | - | CASSQAATASYEQYF
TRBV19 | - | CASSKAPHRALNQPQHF
TRBV20-1 | TRBD2 | CSAQRENYNEQFF
TRBV9 | - | CASSVGVGGSQETQYF
TRBV5-5 | - | CASSSGTALWNYGYTF
TRBV4-3 | - | CASSQELNQPQHF
TRBV20-1 | TRBD2 | CSATPLTSGRRIGTGELFF
TRBV7-2 | TRBD2 | CASSLVGTRNEQYF
TRBV12-3/TRBV12-4 | - | CASSFGRYGANVLTF
TRBV27 | TRBD2 | CASSLSGLADNEQFF
TRBV7-7 | TRBD2 | CASSPWTSGSGGEQFF
TRBV7-2 | - | CASSLVAGADTEAFF
TRBV4-2 | - | CASSQDPGDPYEQYF
TRBV15 | TRBD2 | CATSRAISSGILDTGELFF
TRBV11-2 | - | CASSLGTGIGETQYF
TRBV6-5 | - | CASSYYRTGRDTGELFF
TRBV6-1 | TRBD1 | CASSERWDRATYVSQHF
TRBV9 | TRBD2 | CASSASSGSVYEQYF
TRBV7-9 | - | CASSLGPSFREQYF
TRBV20-1 | - | CSASSPSRPYEQYF
TRBV12-3/TRBV12-4 | - | CASTTSGGPVGELFF
TRBV7-6 | - | CASSLTVGNEQFF
TRBV4-2 | - | CASSQGARLGSNQPQHF
TRBV28 | - | CASSSPPPGADIQYF
TRBV7-2 | TRBD1 | CASSSRTGAYEQYF
TRBV4-3 | TRBD2 | CASSQDSGLAGAKNIQYF
TRBV6-2/TRBV6-3 | - | CASSYSTLATDYGYTF
TRBV7-9 | - | CASSLALGTLTDTQYF
TRBV7-6 | TRBD2 | CASSLGREITGELFF
TRBV4-3 | TRBD2 | CASSQDPWRERTDTQYF
TRBV6-5 | - | CASSNEYEQYF
TRBV15 | - | CATSRDGQVINEQYF
TRBV27 | TRBD2 | CASSSGRAGVYNEQFF